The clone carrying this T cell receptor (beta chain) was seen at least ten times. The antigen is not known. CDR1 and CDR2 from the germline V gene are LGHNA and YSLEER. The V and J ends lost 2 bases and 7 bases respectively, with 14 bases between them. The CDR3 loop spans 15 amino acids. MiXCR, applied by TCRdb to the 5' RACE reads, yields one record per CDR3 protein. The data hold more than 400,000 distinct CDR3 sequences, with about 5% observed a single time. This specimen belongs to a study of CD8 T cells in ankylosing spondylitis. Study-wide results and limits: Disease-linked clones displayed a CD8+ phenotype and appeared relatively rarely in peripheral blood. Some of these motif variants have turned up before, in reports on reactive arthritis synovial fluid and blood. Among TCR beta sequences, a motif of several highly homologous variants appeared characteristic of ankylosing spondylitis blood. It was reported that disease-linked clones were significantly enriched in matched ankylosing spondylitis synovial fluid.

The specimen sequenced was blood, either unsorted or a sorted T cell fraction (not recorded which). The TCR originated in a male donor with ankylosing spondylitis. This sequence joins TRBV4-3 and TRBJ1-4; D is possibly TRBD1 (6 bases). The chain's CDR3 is CASSQTGTHLEKLFF. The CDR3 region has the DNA TGCGCCAGCAGCCAAACCGGGACACACCTTGAAAAACTGTTTTTT.